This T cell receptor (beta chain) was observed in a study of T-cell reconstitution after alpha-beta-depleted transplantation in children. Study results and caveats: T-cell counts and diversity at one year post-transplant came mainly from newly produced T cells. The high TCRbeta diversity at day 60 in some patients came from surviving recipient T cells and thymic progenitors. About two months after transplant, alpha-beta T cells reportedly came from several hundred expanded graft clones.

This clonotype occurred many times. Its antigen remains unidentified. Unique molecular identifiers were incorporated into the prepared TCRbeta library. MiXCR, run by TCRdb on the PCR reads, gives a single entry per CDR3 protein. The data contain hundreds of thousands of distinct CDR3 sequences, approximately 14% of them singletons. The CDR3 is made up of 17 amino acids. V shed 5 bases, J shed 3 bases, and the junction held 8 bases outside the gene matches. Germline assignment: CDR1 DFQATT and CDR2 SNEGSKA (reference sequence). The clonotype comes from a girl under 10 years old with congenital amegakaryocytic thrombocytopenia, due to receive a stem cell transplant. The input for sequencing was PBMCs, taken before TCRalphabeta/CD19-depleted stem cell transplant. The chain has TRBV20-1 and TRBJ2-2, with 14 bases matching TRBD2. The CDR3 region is CSAPGLAGGSYTGELFF. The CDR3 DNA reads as TGCAGTGCTCCCGGACTAGCGGGAGGTTCGTACACCGGGGAGCTGTTTTTT.